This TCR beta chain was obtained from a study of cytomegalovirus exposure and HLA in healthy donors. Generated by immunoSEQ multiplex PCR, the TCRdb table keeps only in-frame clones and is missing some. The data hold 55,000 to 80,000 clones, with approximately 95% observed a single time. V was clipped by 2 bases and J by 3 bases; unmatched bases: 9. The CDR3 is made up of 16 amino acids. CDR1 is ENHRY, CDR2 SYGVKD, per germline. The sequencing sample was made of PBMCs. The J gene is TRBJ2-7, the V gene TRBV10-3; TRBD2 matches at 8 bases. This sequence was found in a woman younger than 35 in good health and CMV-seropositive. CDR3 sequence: CAISESRAGGIYEQYF. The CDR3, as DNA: TGTGCCATCAGTGAGAGTAGGGCGGGGGGAATCTACGAGCAGTACTTC.